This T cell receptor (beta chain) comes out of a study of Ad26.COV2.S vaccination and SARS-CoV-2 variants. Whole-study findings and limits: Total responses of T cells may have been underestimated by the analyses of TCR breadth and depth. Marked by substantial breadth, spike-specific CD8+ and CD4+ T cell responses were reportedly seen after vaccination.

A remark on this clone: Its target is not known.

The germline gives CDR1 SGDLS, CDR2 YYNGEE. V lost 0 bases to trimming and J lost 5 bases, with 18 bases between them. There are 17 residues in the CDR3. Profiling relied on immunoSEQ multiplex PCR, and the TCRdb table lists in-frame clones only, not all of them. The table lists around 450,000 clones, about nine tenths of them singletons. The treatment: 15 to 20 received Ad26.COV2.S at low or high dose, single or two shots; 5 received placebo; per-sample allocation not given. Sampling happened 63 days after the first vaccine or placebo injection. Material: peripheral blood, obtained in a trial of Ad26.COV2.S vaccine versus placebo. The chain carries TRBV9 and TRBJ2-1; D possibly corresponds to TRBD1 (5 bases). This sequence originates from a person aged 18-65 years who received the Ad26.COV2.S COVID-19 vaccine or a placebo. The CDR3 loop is CASSVEGDLRLNNEQFF. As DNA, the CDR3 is TGTGCCAGCAGCGTAGAAGGGGATCTCCGACTCAACAATGAGCAGTTCTTC.